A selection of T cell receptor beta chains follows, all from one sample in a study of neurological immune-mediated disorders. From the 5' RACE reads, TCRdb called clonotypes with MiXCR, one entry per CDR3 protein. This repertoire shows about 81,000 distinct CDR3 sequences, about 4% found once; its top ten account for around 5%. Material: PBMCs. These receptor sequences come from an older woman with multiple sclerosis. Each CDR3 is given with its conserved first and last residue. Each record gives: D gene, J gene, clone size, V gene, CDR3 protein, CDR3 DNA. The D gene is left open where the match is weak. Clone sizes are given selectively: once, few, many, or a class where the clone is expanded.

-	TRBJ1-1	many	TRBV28	CASSQRGGPTEAFF	TGTGCCAGCAGCCAACGGGGGGGGCCCACTGAAGCTTTCTTT
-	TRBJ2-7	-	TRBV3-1	CASSQDPGGGYEQYF	TGTGCCAGCAGCCAAGATCCAGGGGGAGGGTACGAGCAGTACTTC
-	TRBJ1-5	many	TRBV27	CASSSGAANQPQHF	TGTGCCAGCAGTTCCGGAGCTGCCAATCAGCCCCAGCATTTT
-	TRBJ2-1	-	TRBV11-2	CASSITGVNEQFF	TGTGCCAGCAGCATCACCGGGGTCAATGAGCAGTTCTTC
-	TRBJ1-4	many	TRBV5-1	CASSFSQGSRRTNEKLFF	TGCGCCAGCAGCTTCAGTCAGGGGTCCCGGCGGACTAATGAAAAACTGTTTTTT
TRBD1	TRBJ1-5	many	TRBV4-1	CASSDRGQSQPQHF	TGCGCCAGCAGCGACAGGGGGCAGTCTCAGCCCCAGCATTTT
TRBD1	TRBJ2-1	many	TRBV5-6	CASSIGQGLVQFF	TGTGCCAGCAGCATCGGACAGGGTCTAGTGCAGTTCTTC
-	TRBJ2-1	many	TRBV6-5	CASSRGNEQFF	TGTGCCAGCAGCCGCGGGAATGAGCAGTTCTTC
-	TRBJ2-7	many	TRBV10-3	CAISEGVTTLYEQYF	TGTGCCATCAGTGAAGGGGTAACTACCCTCTACGAGCAGTACTTC
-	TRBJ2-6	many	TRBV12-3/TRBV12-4	CASSLLAGGSGANVLTF	TGTGCCAGCAGTTTACTGGCAGGAGGCTCTGGGGCCAACGTCCTGACTTTC
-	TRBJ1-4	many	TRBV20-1	CSARDRGLINEKLFF	TGCAGTGCTAGAGATAGGGGACTCATTAATGAAAAACTGTTTTTT
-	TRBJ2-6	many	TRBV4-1	CASSQDPGAGANVLTF	TGCGCCAGCAGCCAAGATCCGGGGGCTGGGGCCAACGTCCTGACTTTC
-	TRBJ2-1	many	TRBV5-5	CASSLSGFNEQFF	TGTGCCAGCAGCTTGTCGGGGTTCAATGAGCAGTTCTTC
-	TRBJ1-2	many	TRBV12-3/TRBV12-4	CASSSNRRGARDYGYTF	TGTGCCAGCAGTTCCAACAGAAGGGGGGCTCGAGACTATGGCTACACCTTC
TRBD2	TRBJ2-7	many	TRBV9	CASSVAWAGGYEQYF	TGTGCCAGCAGCGTAGCATGGGCGGGGGGCTACGAGCAGTACTTC
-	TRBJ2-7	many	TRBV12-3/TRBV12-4	CASSLVWGVRRSSYEQYF	TGTGCCAGCAGTTTAGTATGGGGGGTGCGGAGGTCTAGCTACGAGCAGTACTTC
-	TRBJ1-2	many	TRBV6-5	CASTPGRTNYGYTF	TGTGCCAGCACCCCAGGGAGAACTAACTATGGCTACACCTTC